Described below is a single T cell receptor (beta chain) sequence and its context. This clone was detected only a few times. It lacks a known antigen. Qualities for individual bases were not recorded, and no much larger clone is one base off. The library relied on the immunoSEQ multiplex PCR assay. A mixture of 60 forward primers for TCR Vbeta segments and 13 reverse primers for TCR Jbeta segments was used in the multiplex PCR. A multiplex PCR assay on genomic DNA amplified the CDR3 region of rearranged TCR beta genes. The amplified TCR beta libraries were sequenced on the Illumina HiSeq System as 87-base-pair reads. The original pipeline was this. A later analysis counted 75 million to 100 million unique TCR beta chains across the 550 to 800 repertoires, and roughly 10 million of these chains were shared by at least two donors. Raw reads were error-corrected and collapsed into unique sequences with a nearest-neighbor algorithm that merged closely related sequences to remove PCR and sequencing errors. Alignment of CDR3 sequences to IMGT reference sequences was used to assign V, D and J gene segments. For a sequence to be retained, at least a six-nucleotide match to both a V gene segment and a J gene segment was required. Rearrangements were called productive when the CDR3 lacked stop codons and stayed in frame with V and J; all others were non-productive. Following IMGT convention, CDR3 was defined as the stretch from the second conserved V-encoded cysteine up to the conserved J-encoded phenylalanine. Sequences without an unambiguous match to a single V gene segment were excluded from the earlier analysis of over 500 of the donors. In an earlier analysis of about 590 of the donors, a V segment was called functional when productive rearrangements were above 56.7%, and segregating when the standard deviation between donors exceeded 5%. To diagnose cytomegalovirus status from the catalog of TCR beta chain sequences, a statistical classification framework was built. In a later analysis, TCR nucleotide sequences were compared against IMGT/GENE-DB human TR gene sequences so that V and J genes could be assigned. In a later analysis, CDR3 sequences and most-parsimonious VDJ recombination scenarios were assigned using the TCRdist pipeline. In a later analysis, every TCR beta chain was defined by the combination of its CDR3 amino acid sequence and its V-gene family, and reads without a unique V-gene family were dropped. A later analysis removed 592 highly shared, low-generation-probability nucleotide sequences to deal with suspected cross-contamination and a sequencing artifact. For each public chain, a later analysis derived a clonal expansion index from normalized ranks of inferred template counts within each repertoire. In a later analysis, generation probabilities were computed with a VDJ recombination model fitted to out-of-frame rearrangements, and the resulting probabilities were checked against IGoR. In a later analysis, TCR-TCR, TCR-HLA and TCR-CMV co-occurrence was scored with hypergeometric tests, and a repertoire-size bias correction was applied to TCR pairs. To estimate false discovery rates, a later analysis permuted the HLA or CMV assignments 20 times. A later analysis grouped co-occurring TCRs with DBSCAN, adding TCRdist sequence similarity when clustering within HLA-allele-positive subsets. Repertoires with fewer than 30,000 or more than 120,000 public chains were left out of co-occurrence clustering, as were five repertoires with anomalous nucleotide sharing. TCRdb mirrors the immuneACCESS table, restricted to in-frame sequences. Some clones are absent from its copies; in checked studies, under half trace to an unresolved V gene, and the reason for the others is unknown. That table is the source of V, J and clone size, and D and trimming were worked out from the DNA. In all, the sample holds about 120,000 clones, and about 81% of those were seen once. The top ten clonotypes cover 1.5% to 2% of the sample.

In total, 666 healthy bone marrow donors made up the cohort. At the time of sampling, all cohort members were nominally healthy, though unrecorded immune exposures were likely present. The donor tested CMV seronegative and was one of the 352 seronegative cohort members. Every donor gave a peripheral blood sample, and the peripheral blood mononuclear cells from that sample were used for TCR beta sequencing. Genomic DNA was extracted from the blood cell samples with the Qiagen DNeasy Blood Extraction Kit. At the junction V is shortened by 5 bases and J by 3 bases, with 10 bases in between. CDR1 is given as MNHNS and CDR2 as SASEGT, both from the germline V gene. Including cysteine and phenylalanine, the CDR3 has 14 amino acids. Of all the DNA, just the CDR3 is kept, 42 bases in frame from base 1. The sample belongs to a study of cytomegalovirus exposure and HLA in healthy donors (dated by TCRdb to 2015 to 2018). For the study in its entirety: An earlier analysis of roughly 570 of the donors reported about 280 Gb of sequence data and 117 million unique TCR beta sequences obtained from about 179 million T cells. An early release that covered fewer than 750 HLA-typed donors contained around 300 gigabases of sequencing data and around 85 million unique TCR sequences. Of the roughly 400 genotyped donors, approximately 80% fell in the genetic ancestry cluster associated with self-reported Caucasian donors. The aim of the study was to test whether cataloging public T cell receptors could identify signatures of past pathogen exposure. The T cell repertoires of around 670 subjects were profiled by immunosequencing and related to cytomegalovirus serostatus. A separate validation cohort of roughly 130 different subjects was used in addition to the roughly 700-subject first cohort. High-throughput TCR immunosequencing, statistical association of individual TCRs with disease status, and machine learning were combined to predict cytomegalovirus infection status. In a later analysis, previously published TCR beta repertoires from 500 to 750 donors were re-analyzed and high-resolution HLA genotyping was added so that TCR occurrence patterns could be studied. Rather than drawing on any new phenotypic data, the later analysis identified candidate immune exposures from TCR beta sequences and the way those sequences occurred across donors. An earlier analysis of several hundred of the donors applied high-throughput TCR beta sequencing to assess whether each TCR beta V gene segment acted as functional or pseudogenic. Alongside the repertoire data, information on donor age, sex, ethnicity and CMV serostatus was compiled. A later genetic analysis took genome-wide SNP genotypes for about three fifths of the roughly 670 donors and used that subset as a discovery cohort. All discovery cohort repertoires had been generated on a single sequencing platform. Class I and class II HLA loci were covered by the typing at four-digit resolution. Typing coverage varied by locus: about 620-630 donors for A, B, C, DRB1 and DQB1; more than 500 for DQA1; over 600 for DPA1; under 490 for DPB1. A few DR-DQ haplotypes were treated as single units for association and clustering because of strong linkage in the cohort. Among 350 to 400 genotyped donors of the cohort, an average of approximately 250,000 unique TCR beta nucleotide sequences were sequenced per donor, roughly 20% of them non-productive.

Broader findings and caveats from the paper: Cytomegalovirus status was reported to be diagnosed by the classifier with high specificity and sensitivity in both the original and validation cohorts. Correlated functional status among segregating V segments might reflect linkage disequilibrium, but an unknown experimental factor could not be ruled out. A later genetic analysis associated a missense DCLRE1C variant with V-gene and J-gene trimming of TCR beta chains, and an independent cohort replicated the association. According to a later analysis, parvovirus B19, influenza, CMV and Epstein-Barr virus appeared linked to several top co-occurrence clusters. Assigning TCR associations to individual alleles was difficult when HLA alleles, especially DR and DQ, strongly co-occurred. Compared with equally common non-associated chains, HLA-associated TCR beta chains in a later analysis were more clonally expanded and had lower generation probabilities. In the study, some 180 TCR beta chains were listed as associated with cytomegalovirus. A later genetic analysis reported fewer N-insertions in productive TCRs among donors in an Asian-associated ancestry cluster than the roughly 700-donor mean. According to a later analysis, most CMV-associated TCR beta chains appeared to be HLA-restricted, and the HLA associations seemed to be driven largely by CMV exposure. In vitro tests confirmed that a few of the cytomegalovirus-associated TCR beta chains recognize cytomegalovirus antigens. A further reported finding was that TCR beta sequences accurately predicted the HLA-A and HLA-B alleles for most subjects in the first cohort. The authors suggested that the approach could potentially be extended to other disease states and immunological phenotypes. Most TCR sequences were observed very rarely across donors, whereas some public TCRs were present in many individuals. At a false discovery rate of 0.05, a later analysis linked under 20,000 TCR beta sequences to specific HLA alleles. This cohort had only TCR beta chains sequenced, and the lack of alpha or paired-chain data limited which features could be detected. CMV serostatus was the only immune exposure information available for the cohort. Some 15 rarely observed V segments, including chromosome 9 orphons, were excluded from the earlier analysis of a few hundred of the donors because counts were too low. In an earlier analysis of 587 of the donors, most TCR beta V segments appeared in productive rearrangements about 90% or about 30% of the time, broadly matching IMGT annotations. HLA typing was unavailable for some donors at each locus, so association tests used only the typed subset. Roughly uniform sequencing depth across donors was assumed in presence/absence analyses, although this assumption may not hold. In a later analysis, the rate of TCR association differed among HLA loci, with DRB1 alleles having the most associated TCRs and HLA-C alleles having the fewest. A cluster of highly shared sequence variants was judged likely to represent a technical artifact of the sequencing pipeline. Some IMGT-functional V segments, including TRBV6-2 and TRBV6-3, could not be told apart with the 87-base-pair reads, so those segments were excluded.

The chain was built from TRBV6-1 and TRBJ1-4; the D gene is possibly TRBD1, with 5 bases matching. The specimen sequenced was PBMCs. This clonotype was sampled from a middle-aged man in good health and CMV-seronegative. The CDR3 amino acid sequence is: CASSTGQANEKLFF. Read as DNA, the sequence is TGTGCCAGCAGTACTGGACAAGCTAATGAAAAACTGTTTTTT.